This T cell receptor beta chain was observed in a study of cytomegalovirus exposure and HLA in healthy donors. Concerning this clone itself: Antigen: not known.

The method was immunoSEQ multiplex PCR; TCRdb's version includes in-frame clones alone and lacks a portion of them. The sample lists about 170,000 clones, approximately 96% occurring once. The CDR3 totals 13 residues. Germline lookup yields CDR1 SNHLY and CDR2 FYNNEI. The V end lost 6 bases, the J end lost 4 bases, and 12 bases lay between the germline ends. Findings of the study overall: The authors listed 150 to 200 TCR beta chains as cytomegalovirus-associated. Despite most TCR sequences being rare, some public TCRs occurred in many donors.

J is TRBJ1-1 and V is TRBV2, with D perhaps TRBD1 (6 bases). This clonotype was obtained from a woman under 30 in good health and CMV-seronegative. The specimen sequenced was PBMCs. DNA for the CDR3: TGTGCCAGCAGGCTCACAGGGATCACTGAAGCTTTCTTT. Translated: CASRLTGITEAFF.